The sequence of this T cell receptor beta chain was determined in a study of CD8 T cells in ankylosing spondylitis. The CDR3 is 16 residues long. Germline lookup yields CDR1 KGHSH and CDR2 LQKENI. The V and J ends lost 3 bases and 5 bases, in that order; junction bases with no gene match: 10. Points from the study as a whole: A TCR beta motif of eight or nine highly homologous variants seemed to mark ankylosing spondylitis blood.

This clonotype showed up just a few times. As yet, its antigen is unknown. The authors made TCR beta libraries by quantitative 5'-RACE with molecular barcodes. Via MiXCR, TCRdb re-called the 5' RACE reads, giving one row per CDR3 protein. Among about 250,000 distinct CDR3 sequences, roughly 18% were seen once, and the ten largest hold around 33%. The J gene is TRBJ2-5, the V gene TRBV18; 9 bases line up with TRBD2. Sample: blood, either unsorted or a sorted T cell fraction (not recorded which). The receptor was derived from a male donor with ankylosing spondylitis or in good health (not recorded which). CDR3 residues: CASSPRTSEIGETQYF. CDR3 bases: TGTGCCAGCTCACCGCGGACTAGCGAGATTGGGGAGACCCAGTACTTC.